This entry features one TCR beta chain sequence. V was shortened by 2 bases and J by 5 bases, with 4 bases between the two germline ends. CDR3 length equals 11 residues. Germline CDR1 MNHEY, CDR2 SVGEGT. This specimen comes from a study of blood T cell repertoires in COVID-19. This table comes from immunoSEQ multiplex PCR, and its TCRdb copy is limited to in-frame clones, with some not included. The sample lists approximately 250,000 clones, 80% to 90% occurring once. The TCR sequence derives from a man aged 25-45 years who had recovered from COVID-19. Sequencing input: peripheral blood. This rearrangement joins TRBV6-2 or TRBV6-3 to TRBJ2-7; D is uncertain. CDR3 in amino acids: CASSYGDEQYF. The CDR3 region has the DNA TGTGCCAGCAGTTACGGAGACGAGCAGTACTTC.